This is a list of T cell receptor beta chains from one sample in a study of cytomegalovirus exposure and HLA in healthy donors. Sequencing was performed with immunoSEQ multiplex PCR; in TCRdb, only in-frame clones are kept and a portion is missing. This sample has approximately 100,000 clones; roughly 82% occur once, and the top ten carry around 1.2%. Sequencing used PBMCs. These receptors came from a woman aged 18-29 years in good health and CMV-seronegative. The CDR3 runs from the conserved cysteine through the conserved F or W.

TRBJ1-1 TRBV9 CASSDNPREMNTEAFF
TRBJ1-5 TRBV7-9 CASSFGRGQPQHF
TRBJ2-3 TRBV6-5 CASSYLGGEETQYF
TRBJ2-1 TRBV28 CASSYVRSYNEQFF
TRBJ1-5 TRBV19 CASSIGEVQPQHF
TRBJ2-1 TRBV5-4 CASSSQDNEQFF
TRBJ2-7 TRBV5-4 CASSLAPREHYEQYF
TRBJ1-6 TRBV2 CASSEELSPLHF
TRBJ1-5 TRBV7-2 CASSLDTRLIQPQHF
TRBJ1-6 TRBV30 CAWSGDRVSSPLHF
TRBJ2-5 TRBV29-1 CSVSPGQGGETQYF
TRBJ1-1 TRBV28 CASRPLDRVNTEAFF
TRBJ1-6 TRBV6-5 CASSYRGQDSPLHF
TRBJ2-7 TRBV9 CASSVGTGPYEQYF
TRBJ1-6 TRBV7-8 CASSGDRGDLSYNSPLHF
TRBJ1-3 TRBV9 CASSPDGRGTGNTIYF
TRBJ1-2 TRBV7-2 CASSLGGGQAKNYGYTF
TRBJ2-3 TRBV27 CASSLYPPGLATDTQYF
TRBJ1-1 TRBV5-5 CASRDGQLMNTEAFF
TRBJ2-1 TRBV9 CASSSQREGPYNEQFF
TRBJ2-7 TRBV28 CASGPGAGPYTDF
TRBJ1-6 TRBV6-4 CASSGQGDSPLHF
TRBJ1-6 TRBV2 CASSWDSSYNSPLHF
TRBJ1-2 TRBV6-5 CASSRTRAYYGYTF
TRBJ1-4 TRBV9 CASGQGIDEKLFF
TRBJ2-3 TRBV7-2 CASSLDGGSTDTQYF
TRBJ1-2 TRBV6-5 CASSRTGERGYTF
TRBJ1-2 TRBV18 CASSGTEVPNYGYTF
TRBJ1-5 TRBV15 CATSRVLSNQPQHF
TRBJ2-7 TRBV7-9 CASSPGGLANAYEQYF
TRBJ2-1 TRBV30 CAWSVKMAGSYNEQFF
TRBJ1-4 TRBV4-3 CASSQDGDRGQELFF
TRBJ2-1 TRBV5-1 CASSLVTDFQGEQFF
TRBJ1-1 TRBV6-5 CASSLTGNTEAFF
TRBJ2-1 TRBV7-9 CASSLGGLAGGNEQFF
TRBJ2-7 TRBV4-1 CASSLDRDYEQYF